This TCR beta chain was profiled in a study of blood T cells in healthy people across ages. In its sample, this clonotype was seen many times. CDR1 and CDR2 from the germline V gene are LGHDT and YNNKEL (reference sequence). The junction had 4 bases not matched to a gene; V was cut back by 5 bases and J by 1 base. CDR3 length: 14 residues. Using a J-beta primer mix together with a sample-barcoded 5' primer, a second PCR was run for about 6 to 11 cycles. TCRdb re-called the 5' RACE reads with MiXCR, one entry per CDR3 protein. Among under 2,000,000 distinct CDR3 sequences listed, 49% were seen once. The receptor was isolated from a woman aged 35 to 49 in good health. Sequenced material: blood. The chain carries TRBV3-1 and TRBJ2-7; TRBD1 matches 8 bases. The chain's CDR3 is CASSKQGGSYEQYF. Here the CDR3 DNA reads TGTGCCAGCAGCAAACAGGGGGGTTCCTACGAGCAGTACTTC.